These 12 T cell receptor beta chains came from one sample sequenced in a study of CD8 T cells in Susac syndrome. An amount of RNA that ranged from roughly 0.5 to 1 ug was reverse transcribed with random hexamers. TCRdb redid the calling of the immunoSEQ multiplex PCR reads with MiXCR, one entry per CDR3 protein. The data contain approximately 77,000 distinct CDR3 sequences, approximately 94% of them singletons. Sequenced sample: CD4+ T cells from PBMCs. The origin of the receptors is a human donor with Susac syndrome.

This sequence joins TRBV2 and TRBJ2-2, with TRBD2 identical over 10 bases. With 6 bases clipped from V and 9 bases from J, the junction kept 13 bases outside the gene matches. The CDR3 extends over 16 amino acids. Germline V lookup: CDR1 SNHLY, CDR2 FYNNEI. The CDR3, as DNA: TGTGCCAGCAGCTTGCGTCGTAGTAGCGGGAGGTGGGAGCTGTTTTTT. It is translated as CASSLRRSSGRWELFF. Complete variable domain (other parts from reference TRBV2 and TRBJ2-2): EPEVTQTPSHQVTQMGQEVILRCVPISNHLYFYWYRQILGQKVEFLVSFYNNEISEKSEIFDDQFSVERPDGSNFTLKIRSTKLEDSAMYFCASSLRRSSGRWELFFGEGSRLTVL.

The V call is TRBV4-2, the J call TRBJ2-7; 7 bases line up with TRBD1. This CDR3 region has 14 residues. CDR1 is LGHNA and CDR2 is YNFKEQ in the germline V gene. V dropped 4 bases and J dropped 2; count of bases not matched to a gene: 5. The CDR3: CASSLGQVAYEQYF. As DNA, the CDR3 is TGTGCCAGCAGCCTAGGACAGGTGGCCTACGAGCAGTACTTC.

CDR3 nucleotides: TGTGCCAGCAGCTTGGACAGTCCCTCTGGGGCCAACGTCCTGACTTTC. It yields the protein CASSLDSPSGANVLTF. This chain connects TRBV7-9 to TRBJ2-6; D might be TRBD1 (6 bases). V was shortened by 3 bases and J by 0 bases, with 9 bases between the two germline ends. The CDR3 length is 16 residues. Germline-derived CDR1 and CDR2 are SEHNR and FQNEAQ (reference sequence).

The chain employs TRBV30 and TRBJ1-5; D is possibly TRBD1 (5 bases). V was pared by 2 bases and J by 0 bases, with 17 bases between. The CDR3 loop spans 17 amino acids. Germline-derived CDR1 and CDR2 are GTSNPN and SVGIG (reference sequence). The CDR3 DNA is TGTGCCTGGAGTCAGGCGGGGAGGGGCGCTAGCAATCAGCCCCAGCATTTT. It translates to CAWSQAGRGASNQPQHF.

The chain links TRBV15 to TRBJ1-6; no definite D call. The CDR3 loop spans 15 amino acids. Trimming cost V 0 bases and J 9 bases, with 12 bases left between them. The V gene's germline CDR1 is LNHNV and CDR2 YYDKDF (reference sequence). CDR3 coding DNA: TGTGCCACCAGCAGAGATCGAGGGATTAGTTCACCCCTCCACTTT. Its translation: CATSRDRGISSPLHF.

The V gene is TRBV3-1, the J gene TRBJ2-7; a weak D match, TRBD1 (5 bases). This CDR3 has 15 residues. V gave up 1 base and J gave up 2 bases, with 12 bases separating them. CDR1 is LGHDT and CDR2 is YNNKEL in the germline V gene (reference sequence). Here the CDR3 reads CASSQGQGGPYEQYF. The CDR3 DNA is TGTGCCAGCAGCCAAGGGCAGGGTGGCCCCTACGAGCAGTACTTC.

This chain links TRBV4-2 with TRBJ1-5; a possible D gene is TRBD1 (5 bases). V gave up 5 bases and J gave up 4 bases, with 15 bases separating them. The CDR3 length is 15 residues. In germline, CDR1 is LGHNA, CDR2 YNFKEQ. CDR3 sequence: CASSTSDSTNQPQHF. CDR3 nucleotides: TGTGCCAGCAGCACAAGCGACAGTACAAATCAGCCCCAGCATTTT.

The gene calls are TRBV20-1 and TRBJ1-5; no reliable D call. Germline V gene sequence: CDR1 DFQATT, CDR2 SNEGSKA (reference sequence). The CDR3 runs 16 residues. Trimming left V 0 bases short and J 1 base short, with 13 bases between. CDR3 sequence: CSARDLGIWSNQPQHF. In DNA form, the CDR3 reads TGCAGTGCTAGAGATCTTGGGATATGGAGCAATCAGCCCCAGCATTTT.

The V and J genes are TRBV12-3 or TRBV12-4 and TRBJ2-7; D might be TRBD2 (6 bases). V shed 3 bases and J shed 6 bases, with 21 bases lying between them. This CDR3 region has 16 residues. In nucleotides, the CDR3 is TGTGCCAGCAGTTTGAGAGGTATCCGGCTCGGGAGCGAGCAGTACTTC. Its protein is CASSLRGIRLGSEQYF.

This rearrangement joins TRBV9 to TRBJ2-2; 8 nucleotides line up with TRBD1. Trimming at V came to 0 bases and at J to 6 bases, leaving 10 bases not matched to a gene. The CDR3 is 17 residues long. Germline CDR1 is SGDLS and CDR2 is YYNGEE. This CDR3 is CASSVASMMDRAGELFF. The CDR3 nucleotides read TGTGCCAGCAGCGTAGCTAGCATGATGGACAGGGCCGGGGAGCTGTTTTTT. Based on the CDR3 plus reference TRBV9 and TRBJ2-2, the full variable domain is DSGVTQTPKHLITATGQRVTLRCSPRSGDLSVYWYQQSLDQGLQFLIQYYNGEERAKGNILERFSAQQFPDLHSELNLSSLELGDSALYFCASSVASMMDRAGELFFGEGSRLTVL.

This clonotype has only a few counts. The chain uses TRBV7-8 and TRBJ2-5; perhaps TRBD2 as D (5 bases). The CDR3 loop spans 16 amino acids. Germline V gives CDR1 SGHVS, CDR2 FQNEAQ. Trimming left V 4 bases short and J 5 bases short, with 20 bases between. The CDR3 loop reads CASSSGFVLGGETQYF. The DNA for the CDR3 is TGTGCCAGCAGCTCGGGTTTCGTACTAGGCGGGGAGACCCAGTACTTC.

This clonotype has just one count. The chain carries TRBV29-1 and TRBJ2-4; D not resolved. V lost 3 bases, J lost 4 bases, and 10 bases lay in between. Looked up from germline, CDR1 is SQVTM and CDR2 is ANQGSEA. This CDR3 is 13 amino acids long. The CDR3 DNA sequence: TGCAGCGTTGATCAGGTCGGAAAAAACATTCAGTACTTC. Translation gives CSVDQVGKNIQYF.